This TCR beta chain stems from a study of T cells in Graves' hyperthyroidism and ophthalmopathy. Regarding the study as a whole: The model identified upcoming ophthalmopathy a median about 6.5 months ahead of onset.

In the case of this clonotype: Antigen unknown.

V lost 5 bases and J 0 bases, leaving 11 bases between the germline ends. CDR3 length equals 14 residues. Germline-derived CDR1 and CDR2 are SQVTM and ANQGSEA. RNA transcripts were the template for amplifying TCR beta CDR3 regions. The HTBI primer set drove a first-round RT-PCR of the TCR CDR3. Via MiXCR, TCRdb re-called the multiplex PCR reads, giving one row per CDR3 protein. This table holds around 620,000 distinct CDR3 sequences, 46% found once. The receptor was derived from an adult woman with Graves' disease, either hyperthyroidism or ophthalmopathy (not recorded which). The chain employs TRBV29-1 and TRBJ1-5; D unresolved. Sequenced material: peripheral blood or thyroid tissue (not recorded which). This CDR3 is CSVLAGNSNQPQHF. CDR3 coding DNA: TGCAGCGTTCTGGCGGGGAATAGCAATCAGCCCCAGCATTTT.